These T cell receptor beta chains were read from a single sample in a study of cytomegalovirus exposure and HLA in healthy donors. The data were produced by immunoSEQ multiplex PCR, yet TCRdb's version contains in-frame clones alone and is incomplete. The sample table sets out 150,000 to 200,000 clones. The sample consisted of PBMCs. Source of these receptors: a woman younger than 35 in good health and CMV-seropositive. Both conserved end residues are part of each CDR3. Each record gives: J gene, D gene, V gene, CDR3 protein, CDR3 DNA. The D gene is left open where the match is weak.

>TRBJ2-7|TRBD2|TRBV5-1
CASNSAASGRWEGSYEQYF
TGCGCCAGCAATTCGGCGGCTAGCGGGAGATGGGAGGGCTCCTACGAGCAGTACTTC
>TRBJ2-5|TRBD2|TRBV5-1
CASRPSGGSQETQYF
TGCGCCAGCAGACCTAGCGGGGGATCCCAAGAGACCCAGTACTTC
>TRBJ2-5|.|TRBV30
CAWSRGGEETQYF
TGTGCCTGGAGTCGAGGGGGGGAAGAGACCCAGTACTTC
>TRBJ1-2|.|TRBV28
CASSSVTFGYTF
TGTGCCAGCAGTTCCGTCACTTTCGGCTACACCTTC
>TRBJ1-1|.|TRBV6-6
CASSRRNTEAFF
TGTGCCAGCTCCAGAAGGAACACTGAAGCTTTCTTT
>TRBJ2-7|TRBD2|TRBV5-4
CASSLSGLDLEQYF
TGTGCCAGCAGCCTAAGCGGACTAGACTTAGAGCAGTACTTC
>TRBJ1-1|.|TRBV18
CASSRRTGKTEAFF
TGTGCCAGCTCACGACGAACAGGGAAGACTGAAGCTTTCTTT
>TRBJ1-2|.|TRBV10-2
CASRADRKWNNYGYTF
TGCGCCAGCAGGGCCGACAGGAAATGGAATAACTATGGCTACACCTTC
>TRBJ1-6|TRBD1|TRBV5-1
CASSLGGQGESPLHF
TGCGCCAGCAGCTTGGGGGGACAGGGAGAATCACCCCTCCACTTT
>TRBJ2-3|TRBD2|TRBV7-6
CASSLPDEREITDTQYF
TGTGCCAGCAGCTTACCTGATGAGCGGGAGATCACAGATACGCAGTATTTT
>TRBJ2-1|TRBD2|TRBV11-1
CASSSRLAGIYNEQFF
TGTGCCAGCAGTTCCCGACTAGCGGGGATCTACAATGAGCAGTTCTTC
>TRBJ2-3|.|TRBV4-2
CASSQDRGSIRSDTQYF
TGTGCCAGCAGCCAAGATAGGGGTAGCATAAGGTCAGATACGCAGTATTTT
>TRBJ2-1|TRBD2|TRBV2
CASKGVAGGRGPFF
TGTGCCAGCAAGGGGGTAGCGGGGGGTAGAGGTCCGTTCTTC
>TRBJ2-5|TRBD1|TRBV18
CASSAGTVRETQYF
TGTGCCAGCTCAGCCGGGACAGTCAGGGAGACCCAGTACTTC
>TRBJ2-5|TRBD2|TRBV5-6
CASSLVLSGGMRETQYF
TGTGCCAGCAGCTTGGTTCTTAGCGGGGGGATGAGGGAGACCCAGTACTTC
>TRBJ1-2|.|TRBV6-5
CASTSVTRGYTF
TGTGCCAGCACCAGCGTGACTAGGGGCTACACCTTC
>TRBJ2-5|TRBD2|TRBV29-1
CSARGGALGLAGNQETQYF
TGCAGCGCCCGGGGGGGGGCTCTAGGACTAGCGGGCAACCAAGAGACCCAGTACTTC
>TRBJ1-1|TRBD1|TRBV5-5
CASSWTGGDTEAFF
TGTGCCAGCAGCTGGACAGGGGGGGACACTGAAGCTTTCTTT
>TRBJ1-1|TRBD1|TRBV5-6
CASSSVDRATEAFF
TGTGCCAGCAGCTCCGTGGACAGGGCGACTGAAGCTTTCTTT
>TRBJ2-7|.|TRBV6-6
CASSSLRGSYEQYF
TGTGCCAGCAGCTCCCTCCGAGGCTCCTACGAGCAGTACTTC